What follows describes a single TCR beta chain. With a much larger clone just one base away, this may be a read error. The authors amplified TCR beta CDR3 regions from RNA transcripts. HTBI primers served in a first-round RT-PCR, which a second-round multiplex PCR followed. TCRdb called the multiplex PCR reads again in MiXCR, with one record for every CDR3 protein. Of over a million distinct CDR3 sequences listed, 35% to 40% are singletons. CDR3 size: 13 residues. Germline CDR1 and CDR2: MNHNY and SVGAGI (reference sequence). Trimming took off 0 bases at V and 10 bases at J, with 9 bases between the two ends. This entry belongs to a study of Graves' ophthalmopathy and Graves' hyperthyroidism.

The sequence was obtained from an adult man with Graves' hyperthyroidism. The genes are TRBV6-6 and TRBJ1-4, with no clear D. The sequencing input was peripheral blood or thyroid tissue (not recorded which). The CDR3 protein is CASSYSKEGKLFF. CDR3 nucleotides: TGTGCCAGCAGTTACTCGAAAGAGGGAAAACTGTTTTTT.